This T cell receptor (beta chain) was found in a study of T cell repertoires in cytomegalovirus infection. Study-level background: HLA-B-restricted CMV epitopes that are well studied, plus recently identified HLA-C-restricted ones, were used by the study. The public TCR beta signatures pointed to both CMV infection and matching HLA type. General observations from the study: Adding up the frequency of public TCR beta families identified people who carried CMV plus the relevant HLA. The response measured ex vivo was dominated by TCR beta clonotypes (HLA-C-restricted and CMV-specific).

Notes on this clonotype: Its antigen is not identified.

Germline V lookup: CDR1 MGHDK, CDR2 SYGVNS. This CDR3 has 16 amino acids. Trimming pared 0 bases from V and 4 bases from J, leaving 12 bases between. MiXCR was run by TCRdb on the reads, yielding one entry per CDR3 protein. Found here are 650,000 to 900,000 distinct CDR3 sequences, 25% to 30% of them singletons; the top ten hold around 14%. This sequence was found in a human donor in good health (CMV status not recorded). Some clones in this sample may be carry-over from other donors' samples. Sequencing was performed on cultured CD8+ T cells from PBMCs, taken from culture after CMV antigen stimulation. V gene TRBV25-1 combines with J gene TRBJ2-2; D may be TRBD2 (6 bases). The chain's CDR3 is CASSEYWAGSTGELFF. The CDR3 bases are TGTGCCAGCAGTGAATATTGGGCGGGGAGCACCGGGGAGCTGTTTTTT.